Following are 10 T cell receptor beta chains from one sample sequenced in a study of T cell changes during pregnancy in multiple sclerosis. Libraries were prepared by immunoSEQ multiplex PCR; TCRdb keeps only in-frame clonotypes and omits some of them. The sample gives roughly 70,000 clones, more than 90% of which show up once; 2.3% is in the top ten. The sample was peripheral blood, taken in the first trimester of pregnancy. The receptors were gathered from a female donor with multiple sclerosis, enrolled in a pregnancy study.

The chain is built from TRBV27 and TRBJ2-3; perhaps TRBD1 as D (5 bases). Germline CDR1 reads MNHEY; CDR2 reads SMNVEV (reference sequence). V was trimmed by 4 bases and J by 3 bases, leaving 8 bases between them. This CDR3 has 13 residues. This CDR3 is CASSSAGTDTQYF. The DNA of the CDR3 is TGTGCCAGCAGTTCGGCAGGGACAGATACGCAGTATTTT.

The V call is TRBV7-2, the J call TRBJ1-2, with TRBD1 matching 7 bases. The CDR3 extends over 15 amino acids. Trimming took 5 bases from V and 0 from J; bases not matched to a gene: 6. CDR1 SGHTA and CDR2 FQGNSA come from the germline V gene. CDR3 residues: CASSAQGGANYGYTF. CDR3 coding DNA: TGTGCCAGCAGCGCCCAGGGGGGAGCTAACTATGGCTACACCTTC.

This clone has a single count. The V call is TRBV27, the J call TRBJ2-1, with TRBD1 matching over 9 bases. Germline CDR1 MNHEY, CDR2 SMNVEV (reference sequence). V gave up 3 bases and J gave up 4 bases; unmatched junction bases: 7. The CDR3 covers 16 residues. The CDR3 loop is CASSFGGQGRYNEQFF. In nucleotides, the CDR3 is TGTGCCAGCAGTTTCGGAGGACAGGGGAGATACAATGAGCAGTTCTTC.

The rearrangement uses TRBV5-1 and TRBJ1-1, with D possibly matching TRBD1 (5 bases). The length of the CDR3 is 11 residues. V lost 4 bases, J lost 5 bases, and 6 bases lay in between. Looked up from germline, CDR1 is SGHRS and CDR2 is YFSETQ. The CDR3 DNA is TGCGCCAGCAGCCGGGGGACTGAAGCTTTCTTT. Translated, it gives CASSRGTEAFF.

The chain couples TRBV28 to TRBJ1-2; D is undetermined. V lost 6 bases, J lost 6 bases, and 23 bases lay in between. Germline V lookup: CDR1 MDHEN, CDR2 SYDVKM. This CDR3 contains 16 residues. CDR3 sequence (DNA): TGTGCCAGCAGCCTGTCCCCTCACGGGGAAGGAAATGGCTACACCTTC. Its protein product is CASSLSPHGEGNGYTF.

The V gene is TRBV19, the J gene TRBJ1-5; D possibly corresponds to TRBD1 (5 bases). The CDR3 contains 17 residues. The germline CDR1 and CDR2 sequences are LNHDA and SQIVND (reference sequence). The V gene lost 4 bases and the J gene lost 0 bases, with 16 bases spanning the gap. DNA of the CDR3: TGTGCCAGTAGTACTCCCGGGGGGAGAAATAGCAATCAGCCCCAGCATTTT. It encodes CASSTPGGRNSNQPQHF.

CDR3 sequence reads: CASSAYRISGANVLTF. CDR3 DNA sequence: TGTGCCAGCAGCGCGTACAGGATCTCTGGGGCCAACGTCCTGACTTTC. This rearrangement joins TRBV7-3 to TRBJ2-6; D is perhaps TRBD1 (5 bases). The germline V gene encodes CDR1 SGHTA and CDR2 FQGTGA. The CDR3 contains 16 residues. V lost 5 bases and J lost 0, with 11 bases in between.

This chain uses TRBV11-2 with TRBJ1-5; D unclear. V lost 1 base to trimming and J lost 5 bases, with 12 bases between them. Germline assignment: CDR1 SGHAT and CDR2 FQNNGV. This CDR3 spans 15 amino acids. The CDR3 region has the DNA TGTGCCAGCAGCTTAGGAATATCCGGAGATCAGCCCCAGCATTTT. It is translated as CASSLGISGDQPQHF.

The chain couples TRBV5-1 to TRBJ2-2, with D perhaps TRBD2 (5 bases). V was cut by 1 base and J by 0 bases, with 7 bases left in between. The CDR3 is 15 residues long. The germline CDR1 and CDR2 sequences are SGHRS and YFSETQ. For the CDR3, the DNA is TGCGCCAGCAGCTTGCGCGGGCCGAACACCGGGGAGCTGTTTTTT. Translating it yields CASSLRGPNTGELFF.

This chain links TRBV30 with TRBJ2-7; D is unresolved. Germline V gene lookup returns CDR1 GTSNPN and CDR2 SVGIG (reference sequence). The CDR3 contains 13 residues. Trimming removed 0 bases at V and 3 bases at J, with 9 bases between. The CDR3 DNA sequence: TGTGCCTGGAGTGTACTAACCTACTACGAGCAGTACTTC. This translates into CAWSVLTYYEQYF.